The clone carrying this T cell receptor (beta chain) was picked up many times. The target antigen is unknown. The V gene's germline CDR1 is ENHRY and CDR2 SYGVKD. This CDR3 region has 13 residues. The ends lost 6 bases at V and 5 bases at J; junction bases unmatched: 3. The TCRbeta library was prepared with unique molecular identifiers. TCRdb re-derived calls from the PCR reads in MiXCR, one entry per CDR3 protein. The data show 300,000 to 400,000 distinct CDR3 sequences, roughly 25% seen once. The data are from a study of T-cell reconstitution after alpha-beta-depleted transplantation in children. Study-wide findings and caveats: A year post-transplant, T-cell counts and diversity derived mostly from newly produced T cells. Reportedly, roughly two months post-transplant, alpha-beta T cells arose from several hundred expanded graft clones. Surviving recipient T cells and thymic progenitors accounted for the high day-60 TCRbeta diversity observed in some patients.

This receptor was obtained from a male patient younger than 18 who had a stem cell transplant for acute lymphoblastic leukemia, so the T cells may come from the graft donor. The source was PBMCs, mostly from graft donor cells, collected 180 days after TCRalphabeta/CD19-depleted stem cell transplant. The V call is TRBV10-3, the J call TRBJ1-4, with TRBD1 matching 7 bases. CDR3 region: CAISRGGNEKLFF. CDR3 DNA sequence: TGTGCCATCAGCAGGGGGGGGAATGAAAAACTGTTTTTT.